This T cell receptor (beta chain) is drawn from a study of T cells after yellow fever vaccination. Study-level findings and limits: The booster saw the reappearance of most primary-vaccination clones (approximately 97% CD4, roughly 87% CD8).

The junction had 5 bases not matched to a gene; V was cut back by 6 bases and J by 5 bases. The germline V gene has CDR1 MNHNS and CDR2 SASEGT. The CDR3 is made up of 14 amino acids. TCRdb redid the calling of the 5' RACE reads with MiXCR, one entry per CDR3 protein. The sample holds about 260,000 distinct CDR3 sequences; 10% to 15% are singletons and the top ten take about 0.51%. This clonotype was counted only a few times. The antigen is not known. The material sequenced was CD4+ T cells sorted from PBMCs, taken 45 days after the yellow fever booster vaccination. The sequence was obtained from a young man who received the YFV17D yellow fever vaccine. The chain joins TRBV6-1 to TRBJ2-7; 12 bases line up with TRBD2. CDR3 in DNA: TGTGCCAGCAGCCGGACTAGCGGGGAGCACGAGCAGTACTTC. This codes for CASSRTSGEHEQYF.